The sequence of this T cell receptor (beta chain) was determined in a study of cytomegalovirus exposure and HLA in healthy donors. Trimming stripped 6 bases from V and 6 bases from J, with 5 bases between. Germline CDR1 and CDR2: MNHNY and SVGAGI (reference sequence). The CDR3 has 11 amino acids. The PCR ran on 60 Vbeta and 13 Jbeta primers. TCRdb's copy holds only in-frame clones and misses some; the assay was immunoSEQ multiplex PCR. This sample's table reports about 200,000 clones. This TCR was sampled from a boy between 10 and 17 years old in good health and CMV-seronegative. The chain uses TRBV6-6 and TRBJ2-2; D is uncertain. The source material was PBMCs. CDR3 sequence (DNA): TGTGCCAGCAGCCGTCCCGGGGAGCTGTTTTTT. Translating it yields CASSRPGELFF.